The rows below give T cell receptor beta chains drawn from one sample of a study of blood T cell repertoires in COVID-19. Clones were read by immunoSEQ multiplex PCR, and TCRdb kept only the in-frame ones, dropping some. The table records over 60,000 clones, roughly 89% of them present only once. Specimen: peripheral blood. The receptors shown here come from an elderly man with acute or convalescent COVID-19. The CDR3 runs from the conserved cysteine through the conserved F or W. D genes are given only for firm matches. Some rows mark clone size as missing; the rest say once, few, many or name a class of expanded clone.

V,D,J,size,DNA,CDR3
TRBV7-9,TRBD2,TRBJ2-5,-,TGTGCCAGCAGCCCGGATCCGGGACTAGCGGGTACCCAGTACTTC,CASSPDPGLAGTQYF
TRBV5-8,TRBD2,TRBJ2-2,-,TGTGCCAGCAGCTTGGGTAGACTAGCGGGAGCCCACGGGGAGCTGTTTTTT,CASSLGRLAGAHGELFF
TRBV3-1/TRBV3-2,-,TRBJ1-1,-,TGTGCCAGCAGCCAAGTGGGGGGGAACACTGAAGCTTTCTTT,CASSQVGGNTEAFF
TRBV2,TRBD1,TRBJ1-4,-,TGTGCCGGCGGGACAGGGAATGAAAAACTGTTTTTT,CAGGTGNEKLFF
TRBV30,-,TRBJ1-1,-,TGTGCCTGGAGTGTGAATGGGGCGGAAGCTTTCTTT,CAWSVNGAEAFF
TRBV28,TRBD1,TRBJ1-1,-,TGTGCCAGCAGTTTACTACAGGGGGACACTGAAGCTTTCTTT,CASSLLQGDTEAFF
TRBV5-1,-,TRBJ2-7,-,TGCGCCAGCAGCGAAAGATTATCAGGGAACCCCGAGCAGTACTTC,CASSERLSGNPEQYF
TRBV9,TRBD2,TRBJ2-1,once,TGTGCCAGCAGCGCCCTCCTGGCTGCGGGGGGGCGGAATGAGCAGTTCTTC,CASSALLAAGGRNEQFF
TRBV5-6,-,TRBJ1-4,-,TGTGCCAGCAGCTCGAATGGGGGGGCAACTAATGAAAAACTGTTTTTT,CASSSNGGATNEKLFF
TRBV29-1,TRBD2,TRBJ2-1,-,TGCAGCGTTGAAGGGGGACTAGCCTCCTACAATGAGCAGTTCTTC,CSVEGGLASYNEQFF
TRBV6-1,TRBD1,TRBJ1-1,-,TGTGCCAGCAGTGAAATCCCGACAGGGGGCACTGAAGCTTTCTTT,CASSEIPTGGTEAFF
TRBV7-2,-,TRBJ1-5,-,TGTGCCAGCAGCTTAACTTATGTGAGCAATCAGCCCCAGCATTTT,CASSLTYVSNQPQHF
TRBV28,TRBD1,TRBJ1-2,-,TGTGCCAGCAGTTTAAGGACAGGGGCAGGGAGCTATGGCTACACCTTC,CASSLRTGAGSYGYTF
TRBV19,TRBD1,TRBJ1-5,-,TGTGCCAGTAGTCCCCCCCGGACAGGGCTGGGGCAGCCCCAGCATTTT,CASSPPRTGLGQPQHF
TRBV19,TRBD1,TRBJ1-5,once,TGTGCCAGTGCGGACAGGGCGTCCAATCAGCCCCAGCATTTT,CASADRASNQPQHF